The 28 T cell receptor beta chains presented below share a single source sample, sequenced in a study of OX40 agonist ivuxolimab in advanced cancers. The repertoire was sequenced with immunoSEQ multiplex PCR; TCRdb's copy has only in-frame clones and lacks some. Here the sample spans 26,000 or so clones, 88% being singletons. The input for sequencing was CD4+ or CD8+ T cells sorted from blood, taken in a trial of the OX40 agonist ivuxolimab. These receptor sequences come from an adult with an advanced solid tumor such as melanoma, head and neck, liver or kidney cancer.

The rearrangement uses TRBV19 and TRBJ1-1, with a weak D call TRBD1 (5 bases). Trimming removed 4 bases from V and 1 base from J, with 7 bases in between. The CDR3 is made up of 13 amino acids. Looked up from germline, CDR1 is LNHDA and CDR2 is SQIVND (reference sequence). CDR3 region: CASSRDRNTEAFF. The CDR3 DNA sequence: TGTGCCAGTAGTAGAGACAGGAACACTGAAGCTTTCTTT.

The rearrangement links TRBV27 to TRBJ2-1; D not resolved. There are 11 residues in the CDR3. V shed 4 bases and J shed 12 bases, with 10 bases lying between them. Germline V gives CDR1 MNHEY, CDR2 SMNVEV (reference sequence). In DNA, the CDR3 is TGTGCCAGCAGTTCAACAAGTACGCAGTTCTTC. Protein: CASSSTSTQFF.

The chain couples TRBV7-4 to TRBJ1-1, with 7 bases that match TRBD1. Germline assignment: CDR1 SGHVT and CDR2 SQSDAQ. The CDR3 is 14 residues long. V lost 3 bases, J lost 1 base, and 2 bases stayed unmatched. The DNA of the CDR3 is TGTGCCAGCAGCTTGTGGGACAGGAACACTGAAGCTTTCTTT. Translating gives CASSLWDRNTEAFF.

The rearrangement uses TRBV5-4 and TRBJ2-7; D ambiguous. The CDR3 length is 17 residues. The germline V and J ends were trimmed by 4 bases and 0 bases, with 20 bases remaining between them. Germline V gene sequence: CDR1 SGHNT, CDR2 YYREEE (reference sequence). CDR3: CASSQEGPSESSYEQYF. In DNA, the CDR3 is TGTGCCAGCAGCCAAGAAGGCCCTTCCGAAAGCTCCTACGAGCAGTACTTC.

Written as DNA, the CDR3 is TGCGCCAGCAGCTTGGAGACTTCCTACGAGCAGTACTTC. It encodes CASSLETSYEQYF. V and J are TRBV5-1 and TRBJ2-7; D remains ambiguous. CDR1 is SGHRS, CDR2 YFSETQ, per germline. Trimming cost V 0 bases and J 1 base, with 5 bases left between them. The CDR3 spans 13 residues.

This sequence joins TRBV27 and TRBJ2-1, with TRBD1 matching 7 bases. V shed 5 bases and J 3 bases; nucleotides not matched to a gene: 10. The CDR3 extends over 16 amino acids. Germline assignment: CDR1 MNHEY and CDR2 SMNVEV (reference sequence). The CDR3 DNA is TGTGCCAGCAGTCGAGACACAGGGGCGATCTACAATGAGCAGTTCTTC. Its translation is CASSRDTGAIYNEQFF.

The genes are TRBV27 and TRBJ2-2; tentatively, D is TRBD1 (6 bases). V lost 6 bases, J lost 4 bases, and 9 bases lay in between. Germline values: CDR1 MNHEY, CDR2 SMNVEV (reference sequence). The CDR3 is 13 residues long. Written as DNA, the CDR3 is TGTGCCAGCAGATTACAGGGCACCGGGGAGCTGTTTTTT. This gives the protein CASRLQGTGELFF.

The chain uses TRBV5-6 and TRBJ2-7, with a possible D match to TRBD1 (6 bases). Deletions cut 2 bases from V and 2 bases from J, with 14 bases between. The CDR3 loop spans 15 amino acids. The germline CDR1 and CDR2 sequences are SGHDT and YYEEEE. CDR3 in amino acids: CASSFFRDTAYEQYF. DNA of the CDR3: TGTGCCAGCAGCTTTTTTCGGGACACCGCCTACGAGCAGTACTTC.

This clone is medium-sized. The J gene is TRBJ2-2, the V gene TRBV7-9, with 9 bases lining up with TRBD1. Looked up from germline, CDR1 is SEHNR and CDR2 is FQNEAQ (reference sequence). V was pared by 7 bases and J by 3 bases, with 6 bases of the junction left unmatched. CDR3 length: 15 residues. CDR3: CASTPGQGDTGELFF. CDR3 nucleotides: TGTGCCAGCACCCCGGGACAGGGAGACACCGGGGAGCTGTTTTTT. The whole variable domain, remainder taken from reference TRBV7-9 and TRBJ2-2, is DTGVSQNPRHKITKRGQNVTFRCDPISEHNRLYWYRQTLGQGPEFLTYFQNEAQLEKSRLLSDRFSAERPKGSFSTLEIQRTEQGDSAMYLCASTPGQGDTGELFFGEGSRLTVL.

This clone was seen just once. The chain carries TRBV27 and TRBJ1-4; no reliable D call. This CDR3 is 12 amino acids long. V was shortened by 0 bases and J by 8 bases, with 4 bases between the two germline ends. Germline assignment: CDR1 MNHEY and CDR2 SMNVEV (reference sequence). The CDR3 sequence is CASSLSGEKLFF. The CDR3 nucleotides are TGTGCCAGCAGTTTATCGGGCGAAAAACTGTTTTTT.

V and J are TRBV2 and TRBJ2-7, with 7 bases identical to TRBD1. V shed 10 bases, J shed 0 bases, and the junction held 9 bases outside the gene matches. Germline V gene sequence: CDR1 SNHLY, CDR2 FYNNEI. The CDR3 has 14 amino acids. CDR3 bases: TGTGCCACTCTCGACAGGGCAAGCTCCTACGAGCAGTACTTC. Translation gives CATLDRASSYEQYF. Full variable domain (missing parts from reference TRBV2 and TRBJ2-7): EPEVTQTPSHQVTQMGQEVILRCVPISNHLYFYWYRQILGQKVEFLVSFYNNEISEKSEIFDDQFSVERPDGSNFTLKIRSTKLEDSAMYFCATLDRASSYEQYFGPGTRLTVT.

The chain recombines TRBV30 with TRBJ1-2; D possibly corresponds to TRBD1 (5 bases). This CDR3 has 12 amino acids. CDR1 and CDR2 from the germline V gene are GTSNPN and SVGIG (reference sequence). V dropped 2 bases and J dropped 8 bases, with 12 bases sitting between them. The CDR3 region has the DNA TGTGCCTGGAGTACGGGACCATTGGGCTACACCTTC. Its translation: CAWSTGPLGYTF.

The CDR3 DNA is TGTGCTAGTGGCCGAGCTCTCTACAATGAGCAGTTCTTC. Translation gives CASGRALYNEQFF. The J gene is TRBJ2-1, the V gene TRBV12-5; D not certain. V shed 6 bases and J shed 3 bases, with 9 bases lying between them. The CDR3 loop spans 13 amino acids. Germline V gene sequence: CDR1 LGHNT, CDR2 FRNRAP.

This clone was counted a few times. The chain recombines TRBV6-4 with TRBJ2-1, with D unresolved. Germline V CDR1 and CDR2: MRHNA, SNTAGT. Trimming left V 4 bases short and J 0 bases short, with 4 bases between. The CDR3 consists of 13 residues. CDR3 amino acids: CASSAGSYNEQFF. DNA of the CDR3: TGTGCCAGCAGTGCGGGCTCCTACAATGAGCAGTTCTTC.

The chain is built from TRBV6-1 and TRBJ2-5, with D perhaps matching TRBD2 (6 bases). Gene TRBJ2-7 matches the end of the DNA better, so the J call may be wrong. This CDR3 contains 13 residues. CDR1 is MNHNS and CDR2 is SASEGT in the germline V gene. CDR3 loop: CASSWGVEYEQYF. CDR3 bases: TGTGCCAGCAGTTGGGGGGTCGAATACGAGCAGTACTTC.

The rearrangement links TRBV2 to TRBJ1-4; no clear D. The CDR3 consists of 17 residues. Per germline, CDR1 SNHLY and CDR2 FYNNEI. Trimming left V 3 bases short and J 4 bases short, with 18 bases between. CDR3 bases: TGTGCCAGCAGTGACGATCGAACGGCGGTTATTAATGAAAAACTGTTTTTT. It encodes CASSDDRTAVINEKLFF.

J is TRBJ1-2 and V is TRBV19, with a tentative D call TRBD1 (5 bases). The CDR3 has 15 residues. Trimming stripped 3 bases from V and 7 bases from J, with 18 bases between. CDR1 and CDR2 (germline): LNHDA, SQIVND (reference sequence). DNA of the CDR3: TGTGCCAGTAGTATTAGGGACTCCGGCCCGGTTGGCTACACCTTC. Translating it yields CASSIRDSGPVGYTF. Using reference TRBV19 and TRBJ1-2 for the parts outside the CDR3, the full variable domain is DGGITQSPKYLFRKEGQNVTLSCEQNLNHDAMYWYRQDPGQGLRLIYYSQIVNDFQKGDIAEGYSVSREKKESFPLTVTSAQKNPTAFYLCASSIRDSGPVGYTFGSGTRLTVV.

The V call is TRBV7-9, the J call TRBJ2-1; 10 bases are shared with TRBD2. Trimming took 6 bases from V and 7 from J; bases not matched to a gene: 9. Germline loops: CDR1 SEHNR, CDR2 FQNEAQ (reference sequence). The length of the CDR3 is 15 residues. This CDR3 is CASRPGLAPRNEQFF. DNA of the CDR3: TGTGCCAGCAGGCCGGGACTAGCGCCGCGGAATGAGCAGTTCTTC.

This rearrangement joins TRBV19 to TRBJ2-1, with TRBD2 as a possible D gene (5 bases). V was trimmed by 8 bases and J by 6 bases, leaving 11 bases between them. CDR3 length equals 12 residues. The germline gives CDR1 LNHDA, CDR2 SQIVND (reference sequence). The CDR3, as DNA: TGTGCCAGTTCCTATGGGAGCAATGAGCAGTTCTTC. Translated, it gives CASSYGSNEQFF.

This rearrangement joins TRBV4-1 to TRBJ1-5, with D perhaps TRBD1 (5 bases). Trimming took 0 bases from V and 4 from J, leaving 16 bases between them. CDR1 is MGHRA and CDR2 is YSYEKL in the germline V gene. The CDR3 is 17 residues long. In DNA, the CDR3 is TGCGCCAGCAGCCAAGAGGGGGTTCGGGGCACAAATCAGCCCCAGCATTTT. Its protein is CASSQEGVRGTNQPQHF.

CDR3 coding DNA: TGTGCCAGCAGTCCAGGTGTAGAAGGACATACGCAGTATTTT. Residues: CASSPGVEGHTQYF. V is TRBV27 and J is TRBJ2-3; D is ambiguous. The germline gives CDR1 MNHEY, CDR2 SMNVEV (reference sequence). Trimming pared 5 bases from V and 7 bases from J, leaving 16 bases between. The CDR3 extends over 14 amino acids.

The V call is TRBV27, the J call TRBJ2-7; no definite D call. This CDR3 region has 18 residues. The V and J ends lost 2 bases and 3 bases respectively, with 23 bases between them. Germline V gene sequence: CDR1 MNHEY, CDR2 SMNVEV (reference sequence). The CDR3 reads CASSLVPGAPISRYEQYF. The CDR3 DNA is TGTGCCAGCAGTTTAGTTCCAGGCGCTCCCATCTCTCGCTACGAGCAGTACTTC.

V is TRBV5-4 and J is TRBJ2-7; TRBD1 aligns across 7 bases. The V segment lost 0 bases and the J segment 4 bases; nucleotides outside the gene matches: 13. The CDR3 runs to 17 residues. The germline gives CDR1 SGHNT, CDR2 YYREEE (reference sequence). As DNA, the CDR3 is TGTGCCAGCAGCTTGGGAAGACAGGGTTACGGCAGTTACGAGCAGTACTTC. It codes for CASSLGRQGYGSYEQYF.

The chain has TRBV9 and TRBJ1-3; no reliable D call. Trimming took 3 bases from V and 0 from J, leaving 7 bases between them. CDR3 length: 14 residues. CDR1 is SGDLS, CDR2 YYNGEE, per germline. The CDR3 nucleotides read TGTGCCAGCAGCGCCTTCAGCTCTGGAAACACCATATATTTT. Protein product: CASSAFSSGNTIYF.

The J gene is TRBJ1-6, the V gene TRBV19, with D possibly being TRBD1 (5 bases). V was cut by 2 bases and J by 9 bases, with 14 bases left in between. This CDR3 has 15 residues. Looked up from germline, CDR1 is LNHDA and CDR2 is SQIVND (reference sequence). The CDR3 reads CASSILGRGVSPLHF. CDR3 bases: TGTGCCAGTAGTATATTGGGACGGGGCGTTTCACCCCTCCACTTT.

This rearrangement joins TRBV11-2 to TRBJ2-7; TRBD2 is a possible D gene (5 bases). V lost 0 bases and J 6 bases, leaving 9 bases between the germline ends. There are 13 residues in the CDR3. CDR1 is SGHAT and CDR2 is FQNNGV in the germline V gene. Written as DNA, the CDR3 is TGTGCCAGCAGCTTAGATCGGGGAATCGAGCAGTACTTC. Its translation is CASSLDRGIEQYF.

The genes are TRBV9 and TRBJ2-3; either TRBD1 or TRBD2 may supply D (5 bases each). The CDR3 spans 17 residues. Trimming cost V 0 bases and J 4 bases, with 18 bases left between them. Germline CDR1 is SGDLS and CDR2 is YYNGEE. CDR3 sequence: CASSVAGDPRGADTQYF. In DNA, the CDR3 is TGTGCCAGCAGCGTAGCTGGAGACCCTAGAGGGGCAGATACGCAGTATTTT.

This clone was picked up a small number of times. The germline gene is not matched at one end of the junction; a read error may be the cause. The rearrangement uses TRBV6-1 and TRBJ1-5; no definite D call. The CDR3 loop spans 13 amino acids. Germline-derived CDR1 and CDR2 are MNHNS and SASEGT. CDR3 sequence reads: CASSEVIGAIPDF. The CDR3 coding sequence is TGTGCCAGCAGTGAAGTGATTGGAGCGATCCCTGATTTT.